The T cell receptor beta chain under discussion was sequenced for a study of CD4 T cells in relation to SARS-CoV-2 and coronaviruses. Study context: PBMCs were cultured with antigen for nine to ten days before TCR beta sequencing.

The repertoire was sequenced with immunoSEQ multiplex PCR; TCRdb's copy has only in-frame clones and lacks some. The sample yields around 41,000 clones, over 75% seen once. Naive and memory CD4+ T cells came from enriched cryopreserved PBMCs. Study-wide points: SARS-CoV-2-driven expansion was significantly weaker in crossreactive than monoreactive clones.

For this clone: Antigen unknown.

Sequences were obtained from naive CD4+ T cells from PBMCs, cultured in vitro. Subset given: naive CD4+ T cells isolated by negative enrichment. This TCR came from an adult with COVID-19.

The CDR3 DNA sequence: TGTGCCAGCAGCGGCGACTTCAATGAGCAGTTCTTC. Amino acids: CASSGDFNEQFF. The chain uses TRBV6-5 and TRBJ2-1; D not certain. This CDR3 has 12 amino acids. The V gene's germline CDR1 is MNHEY and CDR2 SVGAGI. V shed 6 bases and J shed 6 bases, with 9 bases lying between them.